The entry below describes one T cell receptor (beta chain). The antigen remains undetermined. The junction departs from the called germline gene at one end, perhaps through a read error. The sample is drawn from a study of T cell repertoires in cytomegalovirus infection. At the level of the study: It can be stated that public TCR beta signatures indicated CMV infection as well as a matching HLA type. Overall study findings and caveats: CMV-specific TCR beta clonotypes restricted by HLA-C dominated the ex vivo response. Frequencies of public TCR beta families were cumulated, and this identified carriers of CMV plus the relevant HLA.

TCRdb re-analysed the reads in MiXCR, keeping a single row per CDR3 protein. The table lists 600,000 to 800,000 distinct CDR3 sequences, 20% to 30% of them singletons, with roughly 8% in the top ten. This CDR3 is built from 15 residues. Germline V gene lookup returns CDR1 SGHVS and CDR2 FNYEAQ. This TCR was recovered from a human donor in good health (CMV status not recorded). Some clones in this sample may be carry-over from other donors' samples. The specimen sequenced was CD8+ T cells from PBMCs. The chain recombines TRBV7-6 with TRBJ2-3, with TRBD2 matching 8 bases. CDR3 protein: CANSFSGGQSDTQYF. CDR3 in DNA: TGTGCCAACAGCTTTTCGGGGGGGCAGTCAGATACGCAGTATTTT.